This T cell receptor beta chain was observed in a study of CD8 T cells in Susac syndrome. This CDR3 has 15 residues. Looked up from germline, CDR1 is MNHNS and CDR2 is SASEGT. The RNA, about 0.5 to 1 ug, was put through reverse transcription using random hexamers. Amplification of TCR beta CDR3 spanned 54 Vbeta and 13 Jbeta via immunoSEQ multiplex PCR. Each CDR3 protein is one row after TCRdb ran MiXCR on the immunoSEQ multiplex PCR reads. This sample has approximately 300,000 distinct CDR3 sequences; about 88% occur once, and the top ten carry approximately 0.2%. Comments on this clonotype: One junction end disagrees with the germline gene, perhaps due to a read error.

Control patients had untreated stable or active relapsing-remitting multiple sclerosis by revised McDonald criteria. What was sequenced was CD8+ T cells from PBMCs. The clonotype comes from a human donor with multiple sclerosis. The chain couples TRBV6-1 to TRBJ2-7; D unclear. Here the CDR3 DNA reads TGTGCCATCAGTGAGTCGCCGGATTCCTCCTACGAGCAGTACTTC. The encoded protein is CAISESPDSSYEQYF.